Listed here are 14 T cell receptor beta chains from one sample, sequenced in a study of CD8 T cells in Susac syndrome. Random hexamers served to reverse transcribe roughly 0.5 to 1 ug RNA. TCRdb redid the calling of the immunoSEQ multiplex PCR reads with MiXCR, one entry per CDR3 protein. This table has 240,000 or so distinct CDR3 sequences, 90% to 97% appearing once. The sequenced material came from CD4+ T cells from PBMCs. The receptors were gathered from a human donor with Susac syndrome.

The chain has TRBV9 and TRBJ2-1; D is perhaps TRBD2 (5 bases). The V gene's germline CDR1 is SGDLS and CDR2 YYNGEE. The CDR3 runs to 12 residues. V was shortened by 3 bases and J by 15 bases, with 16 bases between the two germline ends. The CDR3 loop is CASSGPPGIRFF. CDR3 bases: TGTGCCAGCAGCGGACCTCCGGGAATCAGGTTCTTC. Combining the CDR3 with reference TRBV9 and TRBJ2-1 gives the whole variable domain DSGVTQTPKHLITATGQRVTLRCSPRSGDLSVYWYQQSLDQGLQFLIQYYNGEERAKGNILERFSAQQFPDLHSELNLSSLELGDSALYFCASSGPPGIRFFGPGTRLTVL.

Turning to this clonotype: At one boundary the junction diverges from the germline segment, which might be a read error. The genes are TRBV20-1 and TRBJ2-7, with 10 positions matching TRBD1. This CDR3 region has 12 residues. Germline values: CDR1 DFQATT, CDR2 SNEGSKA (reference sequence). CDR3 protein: CSARDRDRGHLF. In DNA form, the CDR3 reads TGCAGTGCTAGAGATCGAGACAGGGGGCATCTCTTC.

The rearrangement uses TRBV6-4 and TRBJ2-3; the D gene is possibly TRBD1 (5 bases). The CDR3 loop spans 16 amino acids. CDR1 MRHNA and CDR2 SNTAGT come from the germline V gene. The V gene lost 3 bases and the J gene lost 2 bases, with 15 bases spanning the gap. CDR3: CASSDGERGNTDTQYF. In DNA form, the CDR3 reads TGTGCCAGCAGTGATGGCGAAAGGGGCAACACAGATACGCAGTATTTT.

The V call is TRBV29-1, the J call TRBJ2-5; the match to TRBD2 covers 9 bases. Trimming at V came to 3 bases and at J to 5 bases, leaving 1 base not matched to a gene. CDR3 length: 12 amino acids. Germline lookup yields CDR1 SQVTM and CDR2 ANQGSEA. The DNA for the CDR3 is TGCAGCGTTGATGCGGGAGGGGAGACCCAGTACTTC. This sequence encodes CSVDAGGETQYF.

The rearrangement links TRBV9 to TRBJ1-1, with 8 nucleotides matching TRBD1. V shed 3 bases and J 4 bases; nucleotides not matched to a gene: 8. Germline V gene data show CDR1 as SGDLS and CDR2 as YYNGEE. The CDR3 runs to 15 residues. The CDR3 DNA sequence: TGTGCCAGCAGCGCCGACTCGACAGGGGCCACTGAAGCTTTCTTT. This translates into CASSADSTGATEAFF.

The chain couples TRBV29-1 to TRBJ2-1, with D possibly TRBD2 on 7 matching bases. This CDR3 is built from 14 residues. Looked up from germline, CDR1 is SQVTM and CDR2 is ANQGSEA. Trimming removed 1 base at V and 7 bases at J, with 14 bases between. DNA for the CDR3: TGCAGCGTTGAAGCGGGGGGCGTTTCAAATGAGCAGTTCTTC. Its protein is CSVEAGGVSNEQFF.

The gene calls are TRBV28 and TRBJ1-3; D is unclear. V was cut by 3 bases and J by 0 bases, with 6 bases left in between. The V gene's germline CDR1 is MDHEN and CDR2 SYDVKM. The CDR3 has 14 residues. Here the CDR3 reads CASSLSGSGNTIYF. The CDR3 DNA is TGTGCCAGCAGTTTGTCGGGCTCTGGAAACACCATATATTTT.

CDR3 bases: TGTGCCAGCAGCGCCAGGGACCCAGGGTATGGCTACACCTTC. The encoded protein is CASSARDPGYGYTF. The chain links TRBV7-8 to TRBJ1-2; a weak D match, TRBD1 (5 bases). Deletions cut 5 bases from V and 5 bases from J, with 15 bases between. Germline V gene sequence: CDR1 SGHVS, CDR2 FQNEAQ. The CDR3 consists of 14 residues.

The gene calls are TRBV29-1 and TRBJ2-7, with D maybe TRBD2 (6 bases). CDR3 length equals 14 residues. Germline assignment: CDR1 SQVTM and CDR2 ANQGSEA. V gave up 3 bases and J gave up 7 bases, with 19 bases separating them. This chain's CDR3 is CSVDPRDPTGEQYF. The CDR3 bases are TGCAGCGTTGACCCGCGGGACCCCACGGGGGAGCAGTACTTC.

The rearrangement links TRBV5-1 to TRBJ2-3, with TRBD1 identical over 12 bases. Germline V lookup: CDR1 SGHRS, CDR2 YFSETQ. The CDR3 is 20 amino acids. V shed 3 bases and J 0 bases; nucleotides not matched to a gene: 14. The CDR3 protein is CASSSGTGGYSASSTDTQYF. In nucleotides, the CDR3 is TGCGCCAGCAGCTCAGGGACAGGGGGCTACTCAGCCTCTAGCACAGATACGCAGTATTTT.

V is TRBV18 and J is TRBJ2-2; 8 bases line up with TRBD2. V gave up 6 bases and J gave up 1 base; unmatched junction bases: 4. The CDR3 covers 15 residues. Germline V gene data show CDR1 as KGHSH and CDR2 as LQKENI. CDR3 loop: CASSPTSGNTGELFF. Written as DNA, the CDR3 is TGTGCCAGCTCTCCCACTAGCGGGAACACCGGGGAGCTGTTTTTT.

The CDR3 loop reads CATTIDSNTEAFF. The DNA for the CDR3 is TGCGCCACCACCATCGACTCAAACACTGAAGCTTTCTTT. The rearrangement joins TRBV23-1 to TRBJ1-1, with D hard to call. TRBV23-1 is identified as an open reading frame with a role that is uncertain. V was trimmed by 10 bases and J by 2 bases, leaving 14 bases between them. This CDR3 has 13 amino acids.

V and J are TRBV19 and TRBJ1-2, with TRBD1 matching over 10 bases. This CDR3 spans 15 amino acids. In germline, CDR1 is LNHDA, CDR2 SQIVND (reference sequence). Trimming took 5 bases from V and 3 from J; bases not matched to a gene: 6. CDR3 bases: TGTGCCAGTAGTCCGACCGGGACAGGGGACTATGGCTACACCTTC. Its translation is CASSPTGTGDYGYTF. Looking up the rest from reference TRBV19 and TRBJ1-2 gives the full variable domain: DGGITQSPKYLFRKEGQNVTLSCEQNLNHDAMYWYRQDPGQGLRLIYYSQIVNDFQKGDIAEGYSVSREKKESFPLTVTSAQKNPTAFYLCASSPTGTGDYGYTFGSGTRLTVV.

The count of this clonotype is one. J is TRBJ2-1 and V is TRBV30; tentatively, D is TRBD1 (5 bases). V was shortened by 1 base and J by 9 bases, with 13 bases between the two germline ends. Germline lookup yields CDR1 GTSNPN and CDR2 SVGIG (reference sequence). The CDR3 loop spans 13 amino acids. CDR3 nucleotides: TGTGCCTGGAGTGCTACTACAGGAGTTGAGCAGTTCTTC. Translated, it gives CAWSATTGVEQFF.